One and the same sample provided the 9 T cell receptor beta chains below, sequenced in a study of high-grade serous ovarian cancer treatment subgroups. Produced via immunoSEQ multiplex PCR; TCRdb's table is partial and in-frame only. Of approximately 3,700 clones listed, around three quarters are singletons. The tumor samples were collected prior to definitive surgery or chemotherapy. The sample comprised tumor tissue. These receptors all come from a human donor with high-grade serous ovarian cancer.

In this sample, this clone turned up a few times. The chain employs TRBV5-4 and TRBJ2-7, with D hard to call. CDR1 SGHNT and CDR2 YYREEE come from the germline V gene (reference sequence). This CDR3 is 11 amino acids long. Trimming took 3 bases from V and 1 from J, leaving 2 bases between them. In DNA, the CDR3 is TGTGCCAGCAGCTCATCCTACGAGCAGTACTTC. Translation: CASSSSYEQYF.

This chain joins TRBV18 and TRBJ2-2; unclear D gene. Germline V gene sequence: CDR1 KGHSH, CDR2 LQKENI. V was clipped by 3 bases and J by 2 bases, with 13 bases between them. There are 16 residues in the CDR3. CDR3 residues: CASSPLTGRNTGELFF. The CDR3 DNA is TGTGCCAGCTCACCCCTCACCGGGCGAAACACCGGGGAGCTGTTTTTT.

Concerning this clone: An end of the junction does not agree with germline; a read error may underlie this. V usage is TRBV19 and J usage is TRBJ1-4; the D is unclear. The CDR3 spans 12 residues. Germline loops: CDR1 LNHDA, CDR2 SQIVND (reference sequence). The CDR3 region has the DNA TGTGCCAGTAGTCTCGTCAATGGGAAAAAGGAGTTT. It yields the protein CASSLVNGKKEF.

This chain links TRBV6-1 with TRBJ1-1, with a tentative D call TRBD1 (6 bases). The V end was cut by 7 bases, the J end by 1 base, with 10 bases between. Germline lookup yields CDR1 MNHNS and CDR2 SASEGT. This CDR3 contains 13 residues. CDR3 nucleotides: TGTGCCAGCAAAGCGACAGGGAACACTGAAGCTTTCTTT. It specifies CASKATGNTEAFF.

This clone was recorded only once. The rearrangement uses TRBV4-1 and TRBJ2-5; D is unresolved. V gave up 4 bases and J gave up 5 bases, with 8 bases separating them. The CDR3 runs 12 residues. Germline V CDR1 and CDR2: MGHRA, YSYEKL. Here the CDR3 DNA reads TGCGCCAGCAGCCGGGATATGGAGACCCAGTACTTC. Amino acid sequence: CASSRDMETQYF.

CDR3 in amino acids: CASSPQPTNEKLFF. CDR3 nucleotides: TGCGCCAGCAGCCCACAGCCAACTAATGAAAAACTGTTTTTT. The chain recombines TRBV5-1 with TRBJ1-4; no firm D call. This CDR3 region has 14 residues. V was pared by 4 bases and J by 0 bases, with 7 bases between. Germline values: CDR1 SGHRS, CDR2 YFSETQ.

The CDR3 loop reads CASSARGREAFF. DNA of the CDR3: TGTGCCAGCAGCGCCCGGGGCAGGGAAGCTTTCTTT. This chain uses TRBV5-8 with TRBJ1-1, with a possible D match to TRBD1 (5 bases). This CDR3 has 12 residues. V was clipped by 4 bases and J by 8 bases, with 12 bases between them. Germline CDR1 reads SGHTS; CDR2 reads YDEGEE.

This clone qualifies as large. The V call is TRBV5-4, the J call TRBJ2-3; the match to TRBD2 covers 14 bases. J gave up 4 bases and V 5 bases, and 6 bases lay outside the gene matches. CDR3 length: 16 amino acids. Germline loops: CDR1 SGHNT, CDR2 YYREEE (reference sequence). CDR3 nucleotide sequence: TGTGCCAGCAGACCGCCGGGACTAGCGGGGGCAGATACGCAGTATTTT. It is translated as CASRPPGLAGADTQYF.

This sequence joins TRBV5-8 and TRBJ2-1; 13 bases map to TRBD2. J gave up 4 bases and V 1 base, and 5 bases lay outside the gene matches. Germline assignment: CDR1 SGHTS and CDR2 YDEGEE. CDR3 length equals 17 residues. CDR3 in DNA: TGTGCCAGCAGCTTGTGGACTAGCGGGAGAACGTACAATGAGCAGTTCTTC. Translating gives CASSLWTSGRTYNEQFF. Complete variable domain (other parts from reference TRBV5-8 and TRBJ2-1): EAGVTQSPTHLIKTRGQQATLRCSPISGHTSVYWYQQALGLGLQFLLWYDEGEERNRGNFPPRFSGRQFPNYSSELNVNALELEDSALYLCASSLWTSGRTYNEQFFGPGTRLTVL.